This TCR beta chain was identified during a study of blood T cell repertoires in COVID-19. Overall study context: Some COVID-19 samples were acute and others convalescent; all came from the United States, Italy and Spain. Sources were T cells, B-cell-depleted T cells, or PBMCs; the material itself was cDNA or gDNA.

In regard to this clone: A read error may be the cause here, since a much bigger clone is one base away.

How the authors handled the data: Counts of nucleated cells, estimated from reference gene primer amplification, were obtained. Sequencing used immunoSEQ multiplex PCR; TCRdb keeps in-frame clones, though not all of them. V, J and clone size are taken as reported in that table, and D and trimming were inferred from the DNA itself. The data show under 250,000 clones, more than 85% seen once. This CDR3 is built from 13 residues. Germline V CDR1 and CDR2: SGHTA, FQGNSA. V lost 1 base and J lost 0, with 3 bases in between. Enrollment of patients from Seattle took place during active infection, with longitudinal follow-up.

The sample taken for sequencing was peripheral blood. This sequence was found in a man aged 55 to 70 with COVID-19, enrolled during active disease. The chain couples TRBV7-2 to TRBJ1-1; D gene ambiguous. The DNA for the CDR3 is TGTGCCAGCAGCTTAGTCATGAACACTGAAGCTTTCTTT. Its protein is CASSLVMNTEAFF.